This TCR beta chain was profiled in a study of blood T cell repertoires in COVID-19. Libraries were prepared by immunoSEQ multiplex PCR; TCRdb keeps only in-frame clonotypes and omits some of them. The sample lists around 200,000 clones; roughly 78% were seen once. There are 17 residues in the CDR3. The J segment lost 6 bases and the V segment lost 6 bases, leaving 14 bases of the junction unmatched. Germline lookup yields CDR1 MDHEN and CDR2 SYDVKM. J is TRBJ1-4 and V is TRBV28; 9 nucleotides agree with TRBD1. Input material: peripheral blood. The TCR was taken from a woman of 80 years or more with active or convalescent COVID-19. The DNA for the CDR3 is TGTGCCAGCAGGCTTAACCCAGGAGGGACAGGGTATGAAAAACTGTTTTTT. This codes for CASRLNPGGTGYEKLFF.